This T cell receptor (beta chain) was sequenced for a study of OX40 agonist ivuxolimab in advanced cancers. Study outcomes and limitations: Determination of antigen specificity was not performed for the expanded peripheral T cells. Researchers report that CD8+ T cells had, on average, more expanded clones than CD4+.

Sequencing used immunoSEQ multiplex PCR; TCRdb keeps in-frame clones, though not all of them. The repertoire includes some 100,000 clones, 75% to 90% of them detected once, and approximately 0.16% sits in the top ten. Comments on this clone: As yet, its antigen is unknown.

Germline V lookup: CDR1 SEHNR, CDR2 FQNEAQ (reference sequence). V dropped 6 bases and J dropped 4; count of bases not matched to a gene: 11. The CDR3 covers 17 residues. The genes are TRBV7-9 and TRBJ2-3; TRBD2 aligns across 12 bases. The TCR originated in an adult with an advanced solid tumor such as melanoma, head and neck, liver or kidney cancer. Sequenced here: CD4+ or CD8+ T cells sorted from blood, sampled in a trial of the OX40 agonist ivuxolimab. The CDR3 nucleotides read TGTGCCAGCAGAGCCCTCCTAGCGGGAGGGTCGCCAGATACGCAGTATTTT. Its translation: CASRALLAGGSPDTQYF.